This TCR beta chain stems from a study of sequential checkpoint blockade in melanoma. As to treatment: randomized to nivolumab then ipilimumab (arm A) or the reverse (arm B). Sequencing was performed with immunoSEQ multiplex PCR; in TCRdb, only in-frame clones are kept and a portion is missing. This table has about 6,100 clones, around 48% appearing once. This clone was observed a handful of times. The CDR3 contains 13 residues. The chain is built from TRBV7-5 and TRBJ2-7; TRBD2 is the table's D call, not checked against the DNA. TRBV7-5 is a recognized pseudogene. The sample was CD8+ T cells sorted from blood (inferred from file names), taken from a patient given nivolumab and ipilimumab in sequence. This receptor was taken from a human patient with melanoma. Some clones in this sample may be carry-over from other donors' samples. The CDR3 reads CASSSPEVWEQYF. CDR3 coding DNA: TGTGCCAGCAGCTCGCCCGAGGTCTGGGAGCAGTACTTC.